Each of the 9 T cell receptor beta chains below was sequenced from the same sample in a study of control samples from healthy donors and cancer patients. Repertoires were generated with immunoSEQ multiplex PCR, while TCRdb's copy carries only in-frame clones and drops some. The sample records 100,000 to 150,000 clones, about 92% being singletons. Sequencing used PBMCs. Receptors originate from a man aged 45-65 years with head and neck cancer.

The rearrangement links TRBV27 to TRBJ2-1; no firm D call. In germline, CDR1 is MNHEY, CDR2 SMNVEV (reference sequence). The V and J ends lost 4 bases and 4 bases respectively, with 8 bases between them. The CDR3 is made up of 13 amino acids. CDR3 sequence (DNA): TGTGCCAGCAGTTATGCCACTTACAATGAGCAGTTCTTC. Translated, it gives CASSYATYNEQFF.

This clone appeared once. V usage is TRBV28 and J usage is TRBJ2-7; TRBD2 is a possible D gene (6 bases). The CDR3 contains 14 residues. With 3 bases removed from V and 2 bases from J, the gap between germline ends came to 11 bases. Germline loops: CDR1 MDHEN, CDR2 SYDVKM. The CDR3 spells CASSFGGVAYEQYF. The DNA of the CDR3 is TGTGCCAGCAGTTTTGGAGGGGTGGCCTACGAGCAGTACTTC. The entire variable domain, with the rest obtained from reference TRBV28 and TRBJ2-7, is as follows: DVKVTQSSRYLVKRTGEKVFLECVQDMDHENMFWYRQDPGLGLRLIYFSYDVKMKEKGDIPEGYSVSREKKERFSLILESASTNQTSMYLCASSFGGVAYEQYFGPGTRLTVT.

The V gene is TRBV24-1, the J gene TRBJ2-1; D remains ambiguous. The CDR3 sequence is 11 residues long. V dropped 8 bases and J dropped 9 bases, with 10 bases sitting between them. Germline loops: CDR1 KGHDR, CDR2 SFDVKD. This chain's CDR3 is CATMREREQFF. As DNA, the CDR3 is TGTGCCACCATGAGAGAACGTGAGCAGTTCTTC.

This rearrangement joins TRBV7-3 to TRBJ2-3; D is perhaps TRBD2 (5 bases). V was trimmed by 4 bases and J by 2 bases, leaving 16 bases between them. Germline values: CDR1 SGHTA, CDR2 FQGTGA. The CDR3 length is 16 residues. The CDR3 spells CASSSPSDWLTDTQYF. CDR3 nucleotide sequence: TGTGCCAGCAGCTCTCCTTCGGACTGGCTCACAGATACGCAGTATTTT.

This clone was detected only once. This rearrangement joins TRBV6-6 to TRBJ2-1, with 12 bases identical to TRBD2. Trimming cost V 4 bases and J 14 bases; bases outside gene matches: 9. The CDR3 sequence is 14 residues long. Germline V gene sequence: CDR1 MNHNY, CDR2 SVGAGI (reference sequence). The CDR3 protein is CASSLTSGGTGKFF. DNA of the CDR3: TGTGCCAGCAGTTTGACTAGCGGGGGAACCGGAAAGTTCTTC.

This rearrangement joins TRBV4-1 to TRBJ1-3; the D is unclear. This CDR3 comprises 14 residues. Trimming cost V 6 bases and J 2 bases, with 11 bases left between them. Germline V gene sequence: CDR1 MGHRA, CDR2 YSYEKL. This chain's CDR3 is CASRPVGTGNTIYF. In nucleotides, the CDR3 is TGCGCCAGCAGGCCTGTGGGGACTGGAAACACCATATATTTT.

This clone was observed a handful of times. The rearrangement uses TRBV7-2 and TRBJ2-7; 9 bases fit TRBD1. The germline CDR1 and CDR2 sequences are SGHTA and FQGNSA. The CDR3 covers 15 residues. After removal of 5 bases from V and 5 bases from J, the junction contained 10 bases not matched to a gene. As DNA, the CDR3 is TGTGCCAGCAGCGTCGCCGGGACAGGGTACCACGAGCAGTACTTC. It yields the protein CASSVAGTGYHEQYF.

The chain links TRBV27 to TRBJ2-1, with D possibly being TRBD1 (5 bases). The CDR3 sequence is 16 residues long. CDR1 is MNHEY and CDR2 is SMNVEV in the germline V gene (reference sequence). Trimming removed 4 bases at V and 4 bases at J, with 17 bases between. CDR3 in amino acids: CASSSAGFPSYNEQFF. Here the CDR3 DNA reads TGTGCCAGCAGTTCTGCAGGGTTCCCCTCTTACAATGAGCAGTTCTTC.

This clone was observed a single time. This sample also contains other DNA sequences that code for the same CDR3. This rearrangement joins TRBV12-5 to TRBJ1-2, with 7 nucleotides matching TRBD1. Per germline, CDR1 LGHNT and CDR2 FRNRAP. This CDR3 spans 15 amino acids. The V gene end was trimmed by 4 bases and the J gene end by 6 bases; junction bases not matched to a gene: 11. The CDR3 loop is CASGSQPTGEDGYTF. The DNA for the CDR3 is TGTGCTAGTGGTTCCCAACCTACAGGGGAAGATGGCTACACCTTC.